The present T cell receptor beta chain was sequenced within a study of spatial heterogeneity in lung cancer. The table lists this clonotype with many counts. Its antigen is as yet unknown. Each TCR cDNA molecule carried a unique molecular identifier. TCRdb re-called the 5' RACE reads with MiXCR, one entry per CDR3 protein. The data show 35,000 to 45,000 distinct CDR3 sequences, 6.5% to 9.5% seen once. Whole-study results and caveats: Ubiquitous expanded tumor TCRs appeared in blood more at resection than follow-up.

Time point reported: blood at routine non-recurrence follow-up after resection. The authors sequenced whole RNA from tumor, nontumor lung or frozen PBMC without sorting. The V and J ends lost 1 base and 5 bases respectively, with 11 bases between them. This CDR3 comprises 15 residues. In germline, CDR1 is SGHAT, CDR2 FQNNGV. The V call is TRBV11-2, the J call TRBJ2-2; D uncertain. This material consisted of PBMCs, taken at follow-up. The sequence was obtained from a male donor with early-stage non-small cell lung cancer. This chain's CDR3 is CASSLVIGDTGELFF. For the CDR3, the DNA is TGTGCCAGCAGCTTAGTAATTGGGGATACCGGGGAGCTGTTTTTT. Based on the CDR3 plus reference TRBV11-2 and TRBJ2-2, the full variable domain is EAGVAQSPRYKIIEKRQSVAFWCNPISGHATLYWYQQILGQGPKLLIQFQNNGVVDDSQLPKDRFSAERLKGVDSTLKIQPAKLEDSAVYLCASSLVIGDTGELFFGEGSRLTVL.